Each of the 24 T cell receptor beta chains below was sequenced from the same sample in a study of cytomegalovirus exposure and HLA in healthy donors. Sequencing used immunoSEQ multiplex PCR; TCRdb keeps in-frame clones, though not all of them. The sample includes about 56,000 clones, 93% of them seen just once. The material sequenced was PBMCs. Receptors originate from a woman aged 18-29 years in good health and CMV-seropositive.

This rearrangement joins TRBV15 to TRBJ1-3; 7 nucleotides align to TRBD1. The CDR3 covers 19 residues. V dropped 1 base and J dropped 0; count of bases not matched to a gene: 12. Germline CDR1 reads LNHNV; CDR2 reads YYDKDF (reference sequence). The CDR3 loop is CATSRARRGGVLSGNTIYF. In DNA form, the CDR3 reads TGTGCCACCAGCAGAGCTCGTCGAGGGGGCGTCCTCTCTGGAAACACCATATATTTT.

The CDR3, as DNA: TGTGCCAGTAGTACGACGGGAGCTAACTATGGCTACACCTTC. Residues: CASSTTGANYGYTF. The V call is TRBV19, the J call TRBJ1-2; D is unresolved. From germline, CDR1 is LNHDA and CDR2 SQIVND (reference sequence). The CDR3 has 14 amino acids. V shed 4 bases and J shed 0 bases, with 9 bases lying between them.

J is TRBJ1-1 and V is TRBV30, with a tentative D call TRBD1 (5 bases). Germline-derived CDR1 and CDR2 are GTSNPN and SVGIG (reference sequence). The V end lost 3 bases, the J end lost 7 bases, and 12 bases lay between the germline ends. CDR3 length equals 12 residues. CDR3 protein: CAWSRDWNEAFF. The CDR3 coding sequence is TGTGCCTGGAGCCGGGACTGGAATGAAGCTTTCTTT.

The chain employs TRBV7-2 and TRBJ1-5; D call uncertain. The CDR3 is made up of 14 amino acids. CDR1 and CDR2 (germline): SGHTA, FQGNSA. The ends were cut back, 3 bases at V and 6 bases at J, with 12 bases in the middle. The CDR3 loop reads CASSFSEASQPQHF. The DNA for the CDR3 is TGTGCCAGCAGCTTCAGTGAGGCGTCTCAGCCCCAGCATTTT.

J is TRBJ1-5 and V is TRBV11-2, with TRBD1 matching over 9 bases. Germline V lookup: CDR1 SGHAT, CDR2 FQNNGV. J lost 7 bases, V lost 5 bases, and 3 bases had no gene match. This CDR3 comprises 13 residues. The CDR3 DNA sequence: TGTGCCAGCAGCACAGGGGGCGAACAGCCCCAGCATTTT. Amino acids: CASSTGGEQPQHF. Full variable domain (missing parts from reference TRBV11-2 and TRBJ1-5): EAGVAQSPRYKIIEKRQSVAFWCNPISGHATLYWYQQILGQGPKLLIQFQNNGVVDDSQLPKDRFSAERLKGVDSTLKIQPAKLEDSAVYLCASSTGGEQPQHFGDGTRLSIL.

The chain couples TRBV6-5 to TRBJ2-7, with 9 bases aligning to TRBD2. V was clipped by 0 bases and J by 4 bases; unmatched bases: 7. The CDR3 runs 16 residues. In germline, CDR1 is MNHEY, CDR2 SVGAGI. The CDR3 nucleotides read TGTGCCAGCAGTTACTCGAATGGCGGGGGGGCTTACGAGCAGTACTTC. Encoded protein: CASSYSNGGGAYEQYF.

The CDR3 region has the DNA TGTGCCAGCAGCGGGACTCTTTTCAGCGAAAAACTGTTTTTT. It specifies CASSGTLFSEKLFF. The V and J genes are TRBV5-5 and TRBJ1-4; D is possibly TRBD1 (5 bases). The ends were cut back, 4 bases at V and 8 bases at J, with 15 bases in the middle. CDR1 SGHKS and CDR2 YYEKEE come from the germline V gene (reference sequence). The CDR3 runs to 14 residues.

The chain combines TRBV5-1 with TRBJ2-2; D unclear. Trimming removed 1 base from V and 4 bases from J, with 5 bases in between. The CDR3 consists of 13 residues. From germline, CDR1 is SGHRS and CDR2 YFSETQ. CDR3 loop: CASSLSPTGELFF. Here the CDR3 DNA reads TGCGCCAGCAGCTTGAGCCCCACCGGGGAGCTGTTTTTT.

The rearrangement uses TRBV6-1 and TRBJ2-5, with 10 bases identical to TRBD1. The tail of the sequence fits TRBJ2-7 better, so the J call may be wrong. Germline CDR1 is MNHNS and CDR2 is SASEGT. CDR3 length: 14 amino acids. Here the CDR3 reads CASKRDRGKNEQYF. The DNA for the CDR3 is TGTGCCAGCAAAAGGGACAGGGGAAAGAACGAGCAGTACTTC.

This clone was observed a handful of times. The V gene is TRBV28, the J gene TRBJ1-2; TRBD1 agrees at 9 bases. CDR1 is MDHEN, CDR2 SYDVKM, per germline. The CDR3 loop spans 17 amino acids. With 4 bases clipped from V and 1 base from J, the junction kept 10 bases outside the gene matches. The CDR3 DNA is TGTGCCAGCAGTTCGGGGGACAGGGATGGGATTAACTATGGCTACACCTTC. Residues: CASSSGDRDGINYGYTF.

This chain uses TRBV2 with TRBJ2-3, with TRBD2 matching 9 bases. The trim removed 1 base at V and 2 bases at J, leaving 4 bases unmatched. CDR1 is SNHLY and CDR2 is FYNNEI in the germline V gene. The CDR3 length is 16 residues. The chain's CDR3 is CASSEGIAGATDTQYF. Here the CDR3 DNA reads TGTGCCAGCAGTGAAGGGATAGCGGGGGCCACAGATACGCAGTATTTT. Full variable domain (rest looked up from reference TRBV2 and TRBJ2-3): EPEVTQTPSHQVTQMGQEVILRCVPISNHLYFYWYRQILGQKVEFLVSFYNNEISEKSEIFDDQFSVERPDGSNFTLKIRSTKLEDSAMYFCASSEGIAGATDTQYFGPGTRLTVL.

This chain connects TRBV11-2 to TRBJ1-2; possible D gene TRBD1, 5 bases. The ends were cut back, 3 bases at V and 4 bases at J, with 15 bases in the middle. The CDR3 extends over 15 amino acids. CDR1 SGHAT and CDR2 FQNNGV come from the germline V gene. Here the CDR3 reads CASSLSSGDSYGYTF. For the CDR3, the DNA is TGTGCCAGCAGCTTGTCGTCGGGGGACTCCTATGGCTACACCTTC.

The chain joins TRBV28 to TRBJ1-5, with TRBD1 as a possible D gene (5 bases). Between the trimmed V and J ends, which lost 2 bases and 2 bases, there was a span of 7 bases. From germline, CDR1 is MDHEN and CDR2 SYDVKM. The CDR3 is 14 amino acids. The CDR3, as DNA: TGTGCCAGCAGTTTAATACAGGGCAATCAGCCCCAGCATTTT. Translated, it gives CASSLIQGNQPQHF.

This clone appeared once. The J gene is TRBJ1-6, the V gene TRBV4-2; D ambiguous. V lost 2 bases and J lost 8, with 22 bases in between. This CDR3 is 18 amino acids long. Germline V gene sequence: CDR1 LGHNA, CDR2 YNFKEQ. Here the CDR3 DNA reads TGTGCCAGCAGCCAATTTTTTTTCCCGGACTCGACGGATTCACCCCTCCACTTT. It is translated as CASSQFFFPDSTDSPLHF.

This chain joins TRBV5-5 and TRBJ1-6, with a possible D match to TRBD1 (5 bases). This CDR3 comprises 15 residues. Looked up from germline, CDR1 is SGHKS and CDR2 is YYEKEE (reference sequence). The germline V and J ends were trimmed by 5 bases and 10 bases, with 19 bases remaining between them. The CDR3 loop reads CASRPGQHPSSPLHF. The CDR3 DNA reads as TGTGCCAGCAGACCAGGACAACACCCTTCCTCACCCCTCCACTTT. Full variable domain (outside the CDR3, taken from reference TRBV5-5 and TRBJ1-6): DAGVTQSPTHLIKTRGQQVTLRCSPISGHKSVSWYQQVLGQGPQFIFQYYEKEERGRGNFPDRFSARQFPNYSSELNVNALLLGDSALYLCASRPGQHPSSPLHFGNGTRLTVT.

The J gene is TRBJ1-2, the V gene TRBV6-5; the match to TRBD1 covers 9 bases. J lost 8 bases, V lost 6 bases, and 4 bases had no gene match. This CDR3 contains 12 residues. Looked up from germline, CDR1 is MNHEY and CDR2 is SVGAGI. In DNA, the CDR3 is TGTGCCAGCAGCTCAACAGGGGGCGGCTACACCTTC. It codes for CASSSTGGGYTF.

By proportion, this clone is medium-sized. CDR3 DNA: TGTGCCAGCGAGGCACCACAAGAGACCCAGTACTTC. Translated, it gives CASEAPQETQYF. The V and J genes are TRBV2 and TRBJ2-5; D unclear. The V end was cut by 8 bases, the J end by 2 bases, with 9 bases between. The germline CDR1 and CDR2 sequences are SNHLY and FYNNEI. The CDR3 is 12 amino acids.

The chain couples TRBV5-1 to TRBJ2-1; 11 bases map to TRBD2. V lost 3 bases, J lost 4 bases, and 3 bases stayed unmatched. CDR3 size: 15 residues. The V gene's germline CDR1 is SGHRS and CDR2 YFSETQ. DNA of the CDR3: TGCGCCAGCAGCTCGGGACTAGCGGATTACAATGAGCAGTTCTTC. Its protein is CASSSGLADYNEQFF.

The chain is built from TRBV7-7 and TRBJ2-7; possible D gene TRBD2, 6 bases. The V gene's germline CDR1 is SSHAT and CDR2 FNYEAQ (reference sequence). There are 13 residues in the CDR3. Deletions cut 9 bases from V and 0 bases from J, with 12 bases between. The CDR3, as DNA: TGTGCCAGGAAACGGGGGAGCTCCTACGAGCAGTACTTC. This encodes CARKRGSSYEQYF.

CDR3 loop: CASSIRTSGGTDTQYF. CDR3 in DNA: TGTGCCAGTAGTATTCGAACTAGCGGGGGCACAGATACGCAGTATTTT. This chain uses TRBV19 with TRBJ2-3; TRBD2 agrees at 10 bases. Germline assignment: CDR1 LNHDA and CDR2 SQIVND (reference sequence). The CDR3 is 16 amino acids. V lost 3 bases to trimming and J lost 1 base; unmatched junction nucleotides: 4.

CDR3 protein: CASQRDYTIYF. The CDR3 DNA is TGTGCCAGCCAACGCGACTACACCATATATTTT. The rearrangement uses TRBV7-2 and TRBJ1-3; no reliable D call. V lost 8 bases and J 8 bases, leaving 10 bases between the germline ends. Per the germline V gene, CDR1 is SGHTA and CDR2 is FQGNSA. The CDR3 consists of 11 residues.

This clone was counted only a few times. The rearrangement links TRBV27 to TRBJ1-6, with 7 bases fitting TRBD1. Germline V gene sequence: CDR1 MNHEY, CDR2 SMNVEV (reference sequence). With V trimmed by 6 bases and J by 0 bases, 8 bases remained unmatched. The CDR3 contains 17 residues. The CDR3 nucleotides are TGTGCCAGCAGCTCCTTGACAGGGAACTCCTATAATTCACCCCTCCACTTT. Translating it yields CASSSLTGNSYNSPLHF.

The chain couples TRBV7-2 to TRBJ1-2; D gene uncertain. Germline values: CDR1 SGHTA, CDR2 FQGNSA. The V end was cut by 5 bases, the J end by 3 bases, with 10 bases between. CDR3 size: 13 residues. Here the CDR3 DNA reads TGTGCCAGCAGCCCTAGAGCTGACTATGGCTACACCTTC. As protein: CASSPRADYGYTF.

The V call is TRBV5-6, the J call TRBJ1-3, with 8 nucleotides matching TRBD1. The V and J ends lost 4 bases and 2 bases, in that order; junction bases with no gene match: 14. Germline CDR1 and CDR2: SGHDT and YYEEEE. The length of the CDR3 is 18 residues. For the CDR3, the DNA is TGTGCCAGCAGCGGCCTTCTGACAGGGGTCACCCCTGGAAACACCATATATTTT. This sequence encodes CASSGLLTGVTPGNTIYF.